Presented here are 20 T cell receptor beta chains from one specimen sequenced in a study of blood T cell repertoires in COVID-19. Using immunoSEQ multiplex PCR, the repertoire was profiled, and TCRdb retains in-frame clones only, with some absent. Of some 200,000 clones listed, around nine tenths are singletons. The sequenced material came from PBMCs or T cells enriched from blood (not recorded which). The source is a woman younger than 30 who had recovered from COVID-19.

This clone came up once. The CDR3 here is CASSGTGVGGYTF. The CDR3 region has the DNA TGTGCCAGCAGCGGGACAGGGGTGGGTGGCTACACCTTC. The rearrangement joins TRBV2 to TRBJ1-2; 10 bases match TRBD1. After removal of 6 bases from V and 7 bases from J, the junction contained 5 bases not matched to a gene. Germline V gene data show CDR1 as SNHLY and CDR2 as FYNNEI. The CDR3 spans 13 residues.

The CDR3 loop is CASSLSGRGYGYTF. Written as DNA, the CDR3 is TGTGCCAGCAGTTTATCCGGCAGGGGCTATGGCTACACCTTC. This chain links TRBV28 with TRBJ1-2, with D perhaps TRBD1 (6 bases). V lost 1 base and J lost 4, with 10 bases in between. The CDR3 spans 14 residues. CDR1 and CDR2 (germline): MDHEN, SYDVKM.

V is TRBV15 and J is TRBJ1-1; 7 bases are shared with TRBD1. Trimming cost V 5 bases and J 0 bases; bases outside gene matches: 6. The CDR3 is 15 residues long. Per germline, CDR1 LNHNV and CDR2 YYDKDF (reference sequence). CDR3 DNA sequence: TGTGCCACCAGCGTCCCGGGACAGATGAACACTGAAGCTTTCTTT. It specifies CATSVPGQMNTEAFF.

The chain employs TRBV20-1 and TRBJ2-2; the match to TRBD2 covers 9 bases. The V gene's germline CDR1 is DFQATT and CDR2 SNEGSKA (reference sequence). CDR3 length: 15 residues. Germline trimming cut 3 bases from V and 3 bases from J; bases unmatched to any gene: 5. The CDR3 protein is CSASDPSGDTGELFF. In nucleotides, the CDR3 is TGCAGTGCTAGTGACCCTAGCGGGGACACCGGGGAGCTGTTTTTT.

The V call is TRBV7-6, the J call TRBJ1-4; a possible D gene is TRBD1 (6 bases). The CDR3 is 17 residues long. CDR1 is SGHVS and CDR2 is FNYEAQ in the germline V gene. V lost 0 bases and J 6 bases, leaving 17 bases between the germline ends. The chain's CDR3 is CASSLAHSYRDDEKLFF. The CDR3 DNA reads as TGTGCCAGCAGCTTAGCGCATTCGTACAGGGACGATGAAAAACTGTTTTTT. Based on the CDR3 plus reference TRBV7-6 and TRBJ1-4, the full variable domain is GAGVSQSPRYKVTKRGQDVALRCDPISGHVSLYWYRQALGQGPEFLTYFNYEAQQDKSGLPNDRFSAERPEGSISTLTIQRTEQRDSAMYRCASSLAHSYRDDEKLFFGSGTQLSVL.

As concerns this clone: At one boundary the junction diverges from the germline segment, which might be a read error. V is TRBV4-3 and J is TRBJ1-4; D unclear. The germline gives CDR1 LGHNA, CDR2 YSLEER. This CDR3 has 17 amino acids. This CDR3 reads CASSQDPGVATNEKLFF. The CDR3 DNA reads as TGCGCCAGCAGCCAAGATCCCGGGGTAGCAACGAATGAAAAACTGTTTTTT.

This chain links TRBV3-1 (or the pseudogene TRBV3-2) with TRBJ2-3; TRBD1 agrees at 8 bases. Germline CDR1 is LGHDT and CDR2 is YNNKEL (reference sequence). The V segment lost 1 base and the J segment 6 bases; nucleotides outside the gene matches: 12. CDR3 length: 17 amino acids. The CDR3, as DNA: TGTGCCAGCAGCCAAGCCCGCCGGGACAGGAGCCAGGATACGCAGTATTTT. Its protein is CASSQARRDRSQDTQYF.

The chain uses TRBV5-1 and TRBJ2-5; D remains ambiguous. The CDR3 runs to 13 residues. The germline V and J ends were trimmed by 5 bases and 4 bases, with 12 bases remaining between them. Germline CDR1 is SGHRS and CDR2 is YFSETQ. CDR3 region: CASSYRRRETQYF. The CDR3, as DNA: TGCGCCAGCAGTTACCGCCGGAGAGAGACCCAGTACTTC.

The rearrangement joins TRBV10-2 to TRBJ2-1; TRBD2 is a possible D gene (5 bases). V lost 5 bases, J lost 2 bases, and 10 bases lay in between. The germline gives CDR1 WSHSY, CDR2 SAAADI. The CDR3 runs 14 residues. The CDR3 nucleotides read TGCGCCAGCAGTCGGGGAGACACCTACAATGAGCAGTTCTTC. Protein: CASSRGDTYNEQFF.

This sequence joins TRBV30 and TRBJ2-5; D is possibly TRBD2 (6 bases). CDR1 GTSNPN and CDR2 SVGIG come from the germline V gene (reference sequence). V was clipped by 5 bases and J by 1 base, with 20 bases between them. The CDR3 extends over 16 amino acids. The CDR3 nucleotides are TGTGCCTGGGCTGAGCGGGCGCACGTTTTCCAAGAGACCCAGTACTTC. Encoded protein: CAWAERAHVFQETQYF.

The V and J genes are TRBV28 and TRBJ1-1; no reliable D call. The ends were cut back, 8 bases at V and 4 bases at J, with 11 bases in the middle. Germline V gene sequence: CDR1 MDHEN, CDR2 SYDVKM. The CDR3 is made up of 12 amino acids. CDR3 bases: TGTGCCAGCCTGGCCCGGGGCACTGAAGCTTTCTTT. It encodes CASLARGTEAFF.

The chain links TRBV9 to TRBJ1-5, with D hard to call. Germline-derived CDR1 and CDR2 are SGDLS and YYNGEE. This CDR3 is 13 amino acids long. Trimming cost V 4 bases and J 5 bases, with 10 bases left between them. The CDR3 DNA follows: TGTGCCAGCAGCCCCTCCCCCGATCAGCCCCAGCATTTT. This codes for CASSPSPDQPQHF.

Only a few counts were recorded for this clone. V usage is TRBV2 and J usage is TRBJ2-5, with D possibly matching TRBD2 (5 bases). The germline CDR1 and CDR2 sequences are SNHLY and FYNNEI. V was clipped by 4 bases and J by 2 bases, with 14 bases between them. There are 15 residues in the CDR3. The CDR3 spells CASSVRGLAQETQYF. The CDR3 nucleotides are TGTGCCAGCAGTGTGCGCGGACTTGCGCAAGAGACCCAGTACTTC.

This clone showed up just once. This chain uses TRBV30 with TRBJ1-2, with D tentatively TRBD1 (5 bases). V shed 0 bases and J shed 4 bases, with 9 bases lying between them. Germline CDR1 and CDR2: GTSNPN and SVGIG (reference sequence). The CDR3 contains 13 residues. CDR3 in DNA: TGTGCCTGGAGTGTACAAGGGGCCTATGGCTACACCTTC. The encoded protein is CAWSVQGAYGYTF.

The table lists this clone with a count of one. The chain combines TRBV27 with TRBJ1-2; the D gene is possibly TRBD1 (5 bases). The length of the CDR3 is 12 residues. Germline assignment: CDR1 MNHEY and CDR2 SMNVEV (reference sequence). Trimming cost V 2 bases and J 7 bases, with 8 bases left between them. The CDR3 sequence is CASSLGGAGYTF. Here the CDR3 DNA reads TGTGCCAGCAGTTTAGGAGGGGCTGGCTACACCTTC.

The rearrangement joins TRBV19 to TRBJ1-4; D ambiguous. The CDR3 has 12 residues. Germline CDR1 is LNHDA and CDR2 is SQIVND (reference sequence). The ends were cut back, 3 bases at V and 6 bases at J, with 5 bases in the middle. The CDR3 region is CASSISDEKLFF. The DNA for the CDR3 is TGTGCCAGTAGTATCTCGGATGAAAAACTGTTTTTT.

V gene TRBV6-1 combines with J gene TRBJ2-5, with TRBD2 matching over 7 bases. The CDR3 is made up of 15 amino acids. Germline values: CDR1 MNHNS, CDR2 SASEGT. The V and J ends lost 1 base and 2 bases, in that order; junction bases with no gene match: 4. The CDR3 here is CASSEGSGGQETQYF. CDR3 in DNA: TGTGCCAGCAGTGAAGGGTCCGGGGGGCAAGAGACCCAGTACTTC.

The genes are TRBV10-3 and TRBJ2-2; no firm D call. Germline CDR1 ENHRY, CDR2 SYGVKD. V lost 4 bases, J lost 2 bases, and 8 bases lay in between. The CDR3 runs to 14 residues. The CDR3, as DNA: TGTGCCATCAGTGCTTCAGAAAACACCGGGGAGCTGTTTTTT. It codes for CAISASENTGELFF.

V gene TRBV5-1 combines with J gene TRBJ2-3, with no clear D. Trimming removed 2 bases at V and 0 bases at J, with 7 bases between. The germline CDR1 and CDR2 sequences are SGHRS and YFSETQ. CDR3 length equals 14 residues. The DNA for the CDR3 is TGCGCCAGCAGCTTCCGGTCGAGCACAGATACGCAGTATTTT. Its translation: CASSFRSSTDTQYF.

The rearrangement links TRBV29-1 to TRBJ2-4, with a possible D match to TRBD2 (5 bases). The CDR3 loop spans 15 amino acids. The germline V gene encodes CDR1 SQVTM and CDR2 ANQGSEA. Trimming took 0 bases from V and 5 from J, leaving 14 bases between them. This CDR3 is CSVEDLAQGQNIQYF. Here the CDR3 DNA reads TGCAGCGTTGAAGATCTAGCCCAAGGGCAAAACATTCAGTACTTC.